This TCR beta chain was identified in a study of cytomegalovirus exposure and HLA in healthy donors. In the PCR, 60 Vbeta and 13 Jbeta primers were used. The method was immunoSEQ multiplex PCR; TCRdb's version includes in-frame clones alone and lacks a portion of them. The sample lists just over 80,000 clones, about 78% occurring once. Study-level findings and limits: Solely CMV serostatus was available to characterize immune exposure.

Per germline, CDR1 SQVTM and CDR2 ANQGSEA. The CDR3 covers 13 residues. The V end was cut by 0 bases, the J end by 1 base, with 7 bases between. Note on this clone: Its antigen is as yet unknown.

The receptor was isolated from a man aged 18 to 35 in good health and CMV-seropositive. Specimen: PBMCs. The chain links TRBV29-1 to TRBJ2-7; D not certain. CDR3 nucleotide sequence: TGCAGCGTTGAAGAGGGCCTTTCCTACGAGCAGTACTTC. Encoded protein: CSVEEGLSYEQYF.